What follows describes a single T cell receptor beta chain. No antigen is known for it. Some clones are missing from TCRdb's copy, which holds only in-frame ones; the method was immunoSEQ multiplex PCR. Among fewer than 200,000 clones listed, 88% were seen once. This entry belongs to a study of T cell responses to AZD1222 COVID-19 vaccine. Study-wide points: Increased Spike-specific TCR breadth and depth were observed after two AZD1222 doses.

The CDR3 totals 11 residues. Trimming removed 4 bases from V and 8 bases from J, with 8 bases in between. Germline V gene data show CDR1 as ENHRY and CDR2 as SYGVKD. This sequence was found in an adult who received the AZD1222 COVID-19 vaccine. This chain joins TRBV10-3 and TRBJ1-1; tentatively, D is TRBD1 (5 bases). The sequencing here drew on peripheral blood, taken 28 days after the second AZD1222 dose. The CDR3 DNA is TGTGCCATCAGTGGACAGAAGGAAGCTTTCTTT. Translating gives CAISGQKEAFF.